What follows are 4 T cell receptor beta chains derived from one specimen sequenced in a study of T cells expressing NK-cell markers. Reanalyzing the 5' RACE reads, TCRdb keeps one entry per CDR3 protein, without DNA. The specimen's table records around 140,000 distinct CDR3 sequences. Sequencing was done on a sample of blood T cells: a sorted CD56 or NKG2C T cell subset, CD4+ or CD8+ T cells, or bulk PBMC T cells (not recorded which). The receptors derive from a man aged 18-30 years in good health.

The V call is TRBV13, the J call TRBJ2-1; checking the TCRdb D call of TRBD2 is not possible without DNA. The CDR3 spans 14 residues. Per the germline V gene, CDR1 is PRHDT and CDR2 is FYEKMQ (reference sequence). CDR3 loop: CASVAGGIRNEQFF.

This rearrangement joins TRBV14 to TRBJ2-5. The CDR3 is 17 amino acids. In germline, CDR1 is SGHDN, CDR2 FVKESK. The CDR3 region is CASSQRSVAVYQETQYF.

J is TRBJ1-2 and V is TRBV12-3 or TRBV12-4; the TCRdb D gene call, TRBD1, has no DNA to confirm it. The CDR3 extends over 13 amino acids. CDR3 region: CASSQGFRYGYTF.

V is TRBV30 and J is TRBJ2-5; no DNA is available, so the TRBD1 call from TCRdb remains unchecked. The germline V gene has CDR1 GTSNPN and CDR2 SVGIG (reference sequence). The CDR3 extends over 14 amino acids. The CDR3 sequence is CAWMERGYQETQYF. Full variable domain (outside the CDR3, taken from reference TRBV30 and TRBJ2-5): SQTIHQWPATLVQPVGSPLSLECTVEGTSNPNLYWYRQAAGRGLQLLFYSVGIGQISSEVPQNLSASRPQDRQFILSSKKLLLSDSGFYLCAWMERGYQETQYFGPGTRLLVL.